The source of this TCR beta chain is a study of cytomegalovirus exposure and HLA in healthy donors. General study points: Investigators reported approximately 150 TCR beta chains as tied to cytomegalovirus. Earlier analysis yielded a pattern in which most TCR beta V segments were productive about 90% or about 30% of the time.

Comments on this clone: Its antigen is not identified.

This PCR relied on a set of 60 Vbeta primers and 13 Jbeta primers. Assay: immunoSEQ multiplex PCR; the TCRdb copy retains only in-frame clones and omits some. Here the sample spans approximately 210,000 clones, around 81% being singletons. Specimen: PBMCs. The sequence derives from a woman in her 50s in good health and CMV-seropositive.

The CDR3 DNA follows: TGTGCCAGTAGTATGACAGGGGGCAATCAGCCCCAGCATTTT. It specifies CASSMTGGNQPQHF. This sequence joins TRBV19 and TRBJ1-5; TRBD1 aligns across 8 bases. Germline trimming cut 3 bases from V and 2 bases from J; bases unmatched to any gene: 0. CDR3 length: 14 residues. Germline values: CDR1 LNHDA, CDR2 SQIVND (reference sequence). The full variable domain, its missing parts supplied by reference TRBV19 and TRBJ1-5, is DGGITQSPKYLFRKEGQNVTLSCEQNLNHDAMYWYRQDPGQGLRLIYYSQIVNDFQKGDIAEGYSVSREKKESFPLTVTSAQKNPTAFYLCASSMTGGNQPQHFGDGTRLSIL.